The entry below gives a single T cell receptor (beta chain) sequence along with its context. This sample was taken from a study of blood T cell repertoires in COVID-19. Turning to the study itself: T cells, B-cell-depleted T cells, or PBMCs provided the cDNA or gDNA that served as material.

As processed by the authors: The assay estimated nucleated cells by amplifying reference gene primers. The table came from immunoSEQ multiplex PCR; TCRdb's copy has only in-frame clones and leaves some out. V and J calls and clone size are given by that table; D and trimming were obtained from the DNA. The data contain about 88,000 clones, more than 90% of them singletons. This TCR was recovered from a man between 60 and 75 years old with acute or convalescent COVID-19. The material sequenced was peripheral blood.

The CDR3 sequence is CASRDTGPNSPLHF. DNA of the CDR3: TGTGCCAGCAGGGATACAGGTCCTAATTCACCCCTCCACTTT. This sequence joins TRBV2 and TRBJ1-6, with a possible D match to TRBD1 (5 bases). The CDR3 loop spans 14 amino acids. Germline V CDR1 and CDR2: SNHLY, FYNNEI. V was trimmed by 6 bases and J by 6 bases, leaving 12 bases between them. Drawing the rest from reference TRBV2 and TRBJ1-6, the complete variable domain is EPEVTQTPSHQVTQMGQEVILRCVPISNHLYFYWYRQILGQKVEFLVSFYNNEISEKSEIFDDQFSVERPDGSNFTLKIRSTKLEDSAMYFCASRDTGPNSPLHFGNGTRLTVT.